This TCR beta chain was sequenced for a study of T cells in Graves' hyperthyroidism and ophthalmopathy (dated by TCRdb to the late 2010s). For the study in its entirety: Peripheral blood was collected at initial diagnosis, before any treatment. To identify distinguishing TCR V-J signatures, a discovery cohort of 90 to 100 patients was used, comprising 43 with Graves' ophthalmopathy and some 57 with stable Graves' hyperthyroidism. Prospective prediction of ophthalmopathy was tested in an independent validation cohort of fewer than 20 hyperthyroidism patients and 15 to 17 patients who later progressed to ophthalmopathy. The 90 or so discovery patients were randomly split 7:3 into training and test sets. In six Graves' hyperthyroidism patients, the study also compared T-cell repertoires from thyroid tissue with T-cell repertoires from blood. After sampling, hyperthyroidism patients received methimazole starting at 30 mg daily, and ophthalmopathy patients received high-dose intravenous methylprednisolone. TCR Vbeta CDR3 sequencing of around 130 peripheral blood samples (roughly 41 ophthalmopathy, under 80 hyperthyroidism and some 17 progressor patients) is reported in the paper.

Study-level results and caveats: A model built on a 13 V-J signature distinguished ophthalmopathy from stable hyperthyroidism, reaching around 88% sensitivity and around 81% specificity in cross-validation and 80%/75% in testing. No statistical method was used to fix the sample size in advance, and group allocation was not hidden from the investigators. Most expanded thyroid clonotypes (frequency above 0.001) were also detected in blood, a finding suggesting that blood repertoires may reflect thyroid immune responses. In validation, the model predicted progression to ophthalmopathy with over 65% sensitivity and less than 75% specificity, a median of about 6.7 months before onset.

Moderately to severely active disease, a Clinical Activity Score of at least 3, a NOSPECS grade of at least 4, and a duration under 3 months were present in ophthalmopathy patients. Exclusion was applied to patients with uncontrolled infections, other autoimmune diseases, pregnancy or lactation. Clinical symptoms, serum thyroxine and TRAb, thyroid ultrasound, and orbital computed tomography formed the basis for the diagnoses. PBMCs were isolated from 10 ml of fresh peripheral blood by Ficoll-Paque density gradient centrifugation. Total RNA was extracted with Trizol reagent, and quality was checked on an Agilent 2100 Bioanalyzer. TCR beta CDR3 regions were amplified from RNA transcripts. A first-round RT-PCR of the TCR CDR3 used the HTBI primer set with the Qiagen OneStep RT-PCR kit. A second multiplex PCR round built the libraries, followed by size selection and purification. Libraries were sequenced paired-end with 100 bp reads on an Illumina HiSeq2000. Per the original workflow: SOAPnuke was used to process the raw data, removing reads that contained adapters or uncalled bases, had a mean Phred below 15, or lacked an exact match to the constant primer or identifier. COPE v1.2.5 was used to merge high-quality paired reads, and clonotypes were defined as unique nucleotide sequences. Clonotypes were aligned to IMGT TRBV, TRBD and TRBJ reference segments using MiTCR v1.1. The analysis included only V-J combinations with a frequency above 0.0001, which together covered roughly 99% of the repertoires. The TCS score was defined as F50 (clonal expansion) divided by E x V (chaos), with BLOSUM62-based TCRdist calculated between CDR3 peptides within each V-J. Welch's t-statistics and random forest reduced some 510 V-J features to 10 to 15, which were used in a naive Bayes classifier (R e1071). Thyroid-blood repertoire similarity was quantified with the Morisita-Horn index. Using fastp trimming at Q25 and MiXCR clonotype assembly, TCRdb reanalyzed the public sequencing data and kept in-frame beta chains. Every entry covers one CDR3 protein and lists the most common genes and DNA from its rows. The V and J calls here are based on TCRdb, not the publication. Within this sample are around 60,000 distinct CDR3 sequences, with around 48% of them counted one time only. Clones ranked in the top ten supply 9.5% to 15% of the sample.

For this chain, trimming is 6 bases at the V end and 4 bases at the J end, and the number of junction bases without a gene match is 11. The CDR3, from cysteine to phenylalanine, totals 16 residues. The sequence is cut down to CDR3 DNA, 48 bases in frame from base 1. Based on the germline V gene, the CDR1 and CDR2 sequences are MDHEN and SYDVKM. Comments on this clonotype: The antigen it binds to is not known. The input lacks base qualities; no much larger clone sits a single base away.

The receptor was derived from a young woman with Graves' ophthalmopathy. The chain was built from TRBV28 and TRBJ1-3; 8 bases in the junction line up with TRBD1. Specimen: blood. The CDR3 here reads CASRFTTGTGGNTIYF. The DNA sequence reads TGTGCCAGCAGATTCACAACCGGGACAGGAGGAAACACCATATATTTT.